This TCR beta chain was observed in a study of identical twins. General study findings and limits: The study found excess low generation probability among twin-shared out-of-frame alpha sequences.

TCRdb fed the 5' RACE reads into MiXCR, producing one record per CDR3 protein. The repertoire holds around 960,000 distinct CDR3 sequences, around an eighth seen once, with around 1.5% in the top ten. Worth noting for this clonotype: The antigen is undetermined.

The donor group consisted entirely of healthy Caucasians. Trimming cost V 1 base and J 5 bases, with 11 bases left between them. CDR3 length: 13 amino acids. The germline V gene has CDR1 DFQATT and CDR2 SNEGSKA (reference sequence). The same sample was also studied in work on yellow fever vaccine responses in identical twins.

The sequence came from a young woman in good health. V is TRBV20-1 and J is TRBJ1-2; no firm D call. The specimen sequenced was PBMCs. CDR3 sequence: CSARVGLGYGYTF. CDR3 nucleotides: TGCAGTGCTAGAGTCGGGTTAGGGTATGGCTACACCTTC.